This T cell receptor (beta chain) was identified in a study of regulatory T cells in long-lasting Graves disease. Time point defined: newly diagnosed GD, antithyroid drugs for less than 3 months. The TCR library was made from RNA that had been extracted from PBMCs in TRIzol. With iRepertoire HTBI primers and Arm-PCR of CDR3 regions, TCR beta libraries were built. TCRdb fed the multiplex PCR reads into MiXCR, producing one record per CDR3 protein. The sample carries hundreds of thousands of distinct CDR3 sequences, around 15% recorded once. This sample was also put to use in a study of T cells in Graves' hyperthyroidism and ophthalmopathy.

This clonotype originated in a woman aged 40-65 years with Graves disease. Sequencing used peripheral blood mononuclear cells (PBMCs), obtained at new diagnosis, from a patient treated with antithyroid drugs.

CDR3 residues: CAWSVGQGRKTGELFF. The CDR3 DNA reads as TGTGCCTGGAGTGTAGGACAGGGGCGTAAAACCGGGGAGCTGTTTTTT. The genes are TRBV30 and TRBJ2-2; 9 nucleotides agree with TRBD1. Germline V gene data show CDR1 as GTSNPN and CDR2 as SVGIG (reference sequence). V trimming: 0 bases; J trimming: 5 bases; junction bases outside the gene matches: 7. The CDR3 runs to 16 residues.